Below are 18 T cell receptor beta chains sequenced from a single sample in a study of T cell repertoires in cytomegalovirus infection. MiXCR, applied by TCRdb to the reads, yields one record per CDR3 protein. The sample yields more than 350,000 distinct CDR3 sequences, approximately 31% seen once. Sequenced sample: PBMCs. These TCRs come from a human donor in good health (CMV status not recorded). Some clones in this sample may be carry-over from other donors' samples.

The chain recombines TRBV15 with TRBJ1-4; D gene unclear. Germline lookup yields CDR1 LNHNV and CDR2 YYDKDF (reference sequence). The CDR3 contains 11 residues. V dropped 0 bases and J dropped 7 bases, with 0 bases sitting between them. CDR3 sequence: CATSRDEKLFF. The CDR3 DNA reads as TGTGCCACCAGCAGAGATGAAAAACTGTTTTTT.

The chain uses TRBV12-3 or TRBV12-4 and TRBJ2-3; possibly TRBD2 for D (5 bases). V lost 0 bases to trimming and J lost 4 bases, with 11 bases between them. The CDR3 length is 15 residues. The CDR3 sequence is CASSLARTAADTQYF. The CDR3 region has the DNA TGTGCCAGCAGTTTAGCGCGCACAGCGGCAGATACGCAGTATTTT.

This clonotype showed up just a few times. The chain recombines TRBV30 with TRBJ1-1, with TRBD1 matching 8 bases. Losses at the gene ends were 1 base for V and 3 bases for J; bases not matched to a gene: 13. Germline V lookup: CDR1 GTSNPN, CDR2 SVGIG (reference sequence). The CDR3 sequence is 17 residues long. This CDR3 is CAWSAFGQGARDTEAFF. In DNA, the CDR3 is TGTGCCTGGAGTGCATTTGGGCAGGGGGCGAGGGACACTGAAGCTTTCTTT. The variable domain in full, completed from reference TRBV30 and TRBJ1-1, reads SQTIHQWPATLVQPVGSPLSLECTVEGTSNPNLYWYRQAAGRGLQLLFYSVGIGQISSEVPQNLSASRPQDRQFILSSKKLLLSDSGFYLCAWSAFGQGARDTEAFFGQGTRLTVV.

The chain joins TRBV7-2 to TRBJ2-3; tentative D call: TRBD2 (7 bases). Trimming shortened V by 2 bases and J by 14 bases, and 17 bases separated the two germline ends. In germline, CDR1 is SGHTA, CDR2 FQGNSA. The CDR3 length is 13 residues. The DNA for the CDR3 is TGTGCCAGCAGCTTAAACAACGGGGGGCTGGGGTATTTT. Amino acids: CASSLNNGGLGYF.

Regarding this clonotype: One end of the junction is discordant with germline, which a read error may explain. The chain has TRBV5-4 and TRBJ1-2; TRBD1 matches 9 bases. The CDR3 is 14 amino acids. Germline lookup yields CDR1 SGHNT and CDR2 YYREEE (reference sequence). This CDR3 reads CASSTVQGAEGYTF. The CDR3 nucleotides are TGTGCAAGCAGCACAGTACAGGGGGCGGAGGGCTACACCTTC.

This clonotype was detected a few times. This chain connects TRBV20-1 to TRBJ2-7, with D unclear. The CDR3 loop spans 14 amino acids. The V end was cut by 3 bases, the J end by 2 bases, with 14 bases between. Germline V gene data show CDR1 as DFQATT and CDR2 as SNEGSKA (reference sequence). CDR3 in DNA: TGCAGTGCTAGTGGGCCTGTCCCCCCCTACGAGCAGTACTTC. The encoded protein is CSASGPVPPYEQYF.

The rearrangement joins TRBV6-5 to TRBJ2-3; no firm D call. Trimming left V 0 bases short and J 6 bases short, with 7 bases between. The germline V gene encodes CDR1 MNHEY and CDR2 SVGAGI. The CDR3 has 13 amino acids. The CDR3 spells CASSYSMVDTQYF. The CDR3 bases are TGTGCCAGCAGTTACTCGATGGTCGATACGCAGTATTTT.

This clonotype was recorded a few times. The chain links TRBV6-2 or TRBV6-3 to TRBJ2-1; D is tentatively TRBD1 or TRBD2 (5 bases each). The V end lost 3 bases, the J end lost 9 bases, and 6 bases lay between the germline ends. The CDR3 extends over 11 amino acids. The germline gives CDR1 MNHEY, CDR2 SVGEGT. The chain's CDR3 is CASSYGGEQFF. The CDR3 DNA is TGTGCCAGCAGTTATGGGGGTGAGCAGTTCTTC.

In this sample, this clonotype turned up a few times. The gene calls are TRBV28 and TRBJ1-5, with 7 nucleotides matching TRBD1. CDR1 MDHEN and CDR2 SYDVKM come from the germline V gene. The V and J ends lost 10 bases and 2 bases, in that order; junction bases with no gene match: 8. The CDR3 has 14 amino acids. This CDR3 is CATTEGARNQPQHF. DNA for the CDR3: TGTGCCACCACTGAGGGGGCTCGCAATCAGCCCCAGCATTTT.

The chain has TRBV25-1 and TRBJ2-5, with TRBD1 as a possible D gene (5 bases). This CDR3 has 14 residues. V lost 0 bases and J lost 5, with 10 bases in between. Germline V gives CDR1 MGHDK, CDR2 SYGVNS. The CDR3 is CASSEYQGWETQYF. In DNA form, the CDR3 reads TGTGCCAGCAGTGAATATCAGGGTTGGGAGACCCAGTACTTC.

The rearrangement uses TRBV7-9 and TRBJ1-6; perhaps TRBD1 as D (5 bases). The V gene lost 5 bases and the J gene lost 0 bases, with 14 bases spanning the gap. The CDR3 is 17 residues long. The germline V gene has CDR1 SEHNR and CDR2 FQNEAQ (reference sequence). Here the CDR3 reads CASSVVRASSYNSPLHF. The DNA for the CDR3 is TGTGCCAGCAGCGTGGTCAGGGCGAGCTCCTATAATTCACCCCTCCACTTT.

This clonotype was detected many times. V and J are TRBV7-9 and TRBJ1-1; tentatively, D is TRBD1 (6 bases). The germline V gene encodes CDR1 SEHNR and CDR2 FQNEAQ (reference sequence). The CDR3 covers 14 residues. Trimming left V 5 bases short and J 4 bases short, with 14 bases between. CDR3 loop: CASSPIRGATEAFF. In DNA form, the CDR3 reads TGTGCCAGCAGCCCGATACGGGGGGCCACTGAAGCTTTCTTT.

In this sample, this clonotype turned up a few times. The genes are TRBV7-2 and TRBJ1-3; D is perhaps TRBD1 (6 bases). The CDR3 runs to 15 residues. Germline assignment: CDR1 SGHTA and CDR2 FQGNSA. Trimming shortened V by 5 bases and J by 3 bases, and 14 bases separated the two germline ends. The CDR3 region is CASSPQGPGGNTIYF. The CDR3 DNA follows: TGTGCCAGCAGCCCCCAGGGGCCCGGTGGAAACACCATATATTTT. The whole variable domain, filled in from reference TRBV7-2 and TRBJ1-3, reads GAGVSQSPSNKVTEKGKDVELRCDPISGHTALYWYRQSLGQGLEFLIYFQGNSAPDKSGLPSDRFSAERTGGSVSTLTIQRTQQEDSAVYLCASSPQGPGGNTIYFGEGSWLTVV.

The V and J genes are TRBV20-1 and TRBJ1-1; tentative D call: TRBD1 (5 bases). This CDR3 spans 15 amino acids. From germline, CDR1 is DFQATT and CDR2 SNEGSKA (reference sequence). V lost 7 bases to trimming and J lost 1 base, with 19 bases between them. The CDR3 DNA reads TGCAGTGGAGAGTTGGCAGGGCTTTCGAACACTGAAGCTTTCTTT. Translated: CSGELAGLSNTEAFF.

This clonotype was counted a few times. The chain has TRBV7-8 and TRBJ2-1; weak D call: TRBD2 (5 bases). The length of the CDR3 is 16 residues. Germline loops: CDR1 SGHVS, CDR2 FQNEAQ. Trimming took off 1 base at V and 4 bases at J, with 14 bases between the two ends. The CDR3: CASSLVTGVIYNEQFF. Written as DNA, the CDR3 is TGTGCCAGCAGCTTAGTTACCGGGGTGATATACAATGAGCAGTTCTTC.

The rearrangement links TRBV19 to TRBJ1-2; 9 bases agree with TRBD1. Trimming took 4 bases from V and 12 from J; bases not matched to a gene: 15. Germline V lookup: CDR1 LNHDA, CDR2 SQIVND (reference sequence). The CDR3 is 15 amino acids. CDR3 protein: CASSTPRTGVYVDTF. The CDR3 nucleotides are TGTGCCAGTAGTACCCCCAGGACAGGGGTTTACGTTGACACCTTC.

The chain combines TRBV12-3 or TRBV12-4 with TRBJ2-3; no firm D call. This CDR3 region has 13 residues. V lost 3 bases and J 2 bases, leaving 6 bases between the germline ends. Here the CDR3 reads CASSFLLTDTQYF. The CDR3 DNA is TGTGCCAGCAGTTTCCTCCTCACAGATACGCAGTATTTT.

CDR3 amino acids: CASSAAGLRSPLHF. CDR3 sequence (DNA): TGCGCCAGCAGTGCGGCCGGACTCCGGTCACCCCTCCACTTT. The J gene is TRBJ1-6, the V gene TRBV10-1; D ambiguous. This CDR3 is built from 14 residues. From germline, CDR1 is WNHNN and CDR2 SYGVQD (reference sequence). V lost 4 bases to trimming and J lost 10 bases, with 14 bases between them.